This T cell receptor beta chain was captured in a study of breast tumors, draining lymph nodes, adjacent tissues. Germline-derived CDR1 and CDR2 are LGHDT and YNNKEL (reference sequence). V was clipped by 4 bases and J by 3 bases, with 12 bases between them. The CDR3 is made up of 14 amino acids. TCRdb reanalysed the multiplex PCR reads using MiXCR and keeps one entry per CDR3 protein. The table records about 130,000 distinct CDR3 sequences, approximately 20% of them present only once. Study-wide points: Data only fit, rather than demonstrated, lymph node origin of most tumor T cells.

Comment on this clonotype: Antigen unknown.

Breast cancer patients provided tissue from their axillary draining lymph nodes. Sequenced input: axillary lymph node tissue. This receptor was identified in a female donor with breast cancer. Some clones in this sample may be carry-over from other donors' samples. The chain uses TRBV3-1 and TRBJ2-5, with D possibly being TRBD1 (6 bases). In nucleotides, the CDR3 is TGTGCCAGCAGCCCGCGGACAGACAAAGAGACCCAGTACTTC. Its translation: CASSPRTDKETQYF.